A single sample gave rise to the 31 T cell receptor beta chains below, sequenced in a study of blood T cell repertoires in COVID-19. Using immunoSEQ multiplex PCR, the repertoire was profiled, and TCRdb retains in-frame clones only, with some absent. This sample has approximately 200,000 clones; around 85% occur once, and the top ten carry 15% to 20%. Sequenced: PBMCs or T cells enriched from blood (not recorded which). The receptors were sampled from a man aged 40-55 years who had recovered from COVID-19.

Turning to this clone: This same CDR3 is encoded by further DNA sequences in the sample. V and J are TRBV7-2 and TRBJ1-5; D not resolved. Germline loops: CDR1 SGHTA, CDR2 FQGNSA. V lost 6 bases to trimming and J lost 2 bases, with 8 bases between them. This CDR3 contains 13 residues. As DNA, the CDR3 is TGTGCCAGCAGTTCCCAGGGCAATCAGCCCCAGCATTTT. Its translation is CASSSQGNQPQHF. Drawing the rest from reference TRBV7-2 and TRBJ1-5, the complete variable domain is GAGVSQSPSNKVTEKGKDVELRCDPISGHTALYWYRQSLGQGLEFLIYFQGNSAPDKSGLPSDRFSAERTGGSVSTLTIQRTQQEDSAVYLCASSSQGNQPQHFGDGTRLSIL.

This clone was observed a handful of times. The genes are TRBV15 and TRBJ1-1; TRBD1 matches at 9 bases. The CDR3 runs 17 residues. Per the germline V gene, CDR1 is LNHNV and CDR2 is YYDKDF (reference sequence). J was trimmed by 2 bases and V by 1 base; bases with no gene match: 8. The CDR3 protein is CATSRVLRDRVNTEAFF. CDR3 in DNA: TGTGCCACCAGCAGAGTACTCCGGGACAGGGTAAACACTGAAGCTTTCTTT.

The CDR3 spells CASSAQGSGTGELFF. The CDR3 DNA sequence: TGCGCCAGCAGCGCACAGGGTTCGGGAACCGGGGAGCTGTTTTTT. The V call is TRBV5-1, the J call TRBJ2-2, with D possibly matching TRBD1 (6 bases). CDR3 length: 15 residues. Trimming stripped 4 bases from V and 5 bases from J, with 15 bases between. Germline-derived CDR1 and CDR2 are SGHRS and YFSETQ.

This CDR3 is CAWSTIPGLFDSPLHF. The CDR3, as DNA: TGTGCCTGGAGTACCATACCAGGGTTGTTTGATTCACCCCTCCACTTT. This rearrangement joins TRBV30 to TRBJ1-6, with D perhaps matching TRBD1 (5 bases). The CDR3 runs to 16 residues. Deletions cut 2 bases from V and 8 bases from J, with 19 bases between. Germline CDR1 and CDR2: GTSNPN and SVGIG (reference sequence). Together with reference TRBV30 and TRBJ1-6, the CDR3 gives the full variable domain: SQTIHQWPATLVQPVGSPLSLECTVEGTSNPNLYWYRQAAGRGLQLLFYSVGIGQISSEVPQNLSASRPQDRQFILSSKKLLLSDSGFYLCAWSTIPGLFDSPLHFGNGTRLTVT.

V usage is TRBV24-1 and J usage is TRBJ2-7; TRBD1 might be the D (5 bases). V lost 4 bases and J lost 11, with 14 bases in between. This CDR3 spans 12 amino acids. The germline V gene encodes CDR1 KGHDR and CDR2 SFDVKD. The CDR3 DNA sequence: TGTGCCACCAGTGACCTGCAGGGTTCGGAGTACTTC. This sequence encodes CATSDLQGSEYF.

The V call is TRBV7-2, the J call TRBJ2-3; 9 nucleotides agree with TRBD2. With 1 base clipped from V and 4 bases from J, the junction kept 6 bases outside the gene matches. Germline V gene sequence: CDR1 SGHTA, CDR2 FQGNSA. There are 16 residues in the CDR3. CDR3 in DNA: TGTGCCAGCAGCTTAGTGGGCGGGAGGGCCTCAGATACGCAGTATTTT. It specifies CASSLVGGRASDTQYF.

Concerning this clone: An end of the junction does not agree with germline; a read error may underlie this. The chain employs TRBV11-2 and TRBJ1-1; the match to TRBD1 covers 9 bases. Germline CDR1 SGHAT, CDR2 FQNNGV. CDR3 length: 13 amino acids. CDR3 protein: CASSPGTGWISPF. The CDR3 DNA sequence: TGTGCCAGCAGCCCAGGGACAGGGTGGATCTCTCCCTTT.

This chain connects TRBV6-5 to TRBJ1-2, with TRBD1 matching 7 bases. Germline V CDR1 and CDR2: MNHEY, SVGAGI. V shed 5 bases and J 8 bases; nucleotides not matched to a gene: 5. This CDR3 has 12 residues. The DNA for the CDR3 is TGTGCCAGCAGTACAGGGGCAGGAGGCTACACCTTC. Its protein is CASSTGAGGYTF.

V gene TRBV28 combines with J gene TRBJ2-1, with 7 bases identical to TRBD1. The germline gives CDR1 MDHEN, CDR2 SYDVKM. CDR3 length: 13 amino acids. After removal of 5 bases from V and 8 bases from J, the junction contained 6 bases not matched to a gene. The CDR3 reads CASSKTGWYEQFF. CDR3 nucleotide sequence: TGTGCCAGCAGTAAGACAGGGTGGTATGAGCAGTTCTTC.

In this sample, this clone turned up a few times. V usage is TRBV12-3 or TRBV12-4 and J usage is TRBJ1-4; D unclear. V shed 3 bases and J shed 7 bases, with 6 bases lying between them. The CDR3 sequence is 12 residues long. The CDR3 sequence is CASSLRGEKLFF. DNA of the CDR3: TGTGCCAGCAGTTTGAGAGGTGAAAAACTGTTTTTT.

This chain connects TRBV7-8 to TRBJ1-5; D unresolved. The CDR3 covers 17 residues. Germline lookup yields CDR1 SGHVS and CDR2 FQNEAQ. Trimming took off 2 bases at V and 0 bases at J, with 14 bases between the two ends. CDR3 region: CASSLLRGADSNQPQHF. In DNA form, the CDR3 reads TGTGCCAGCAGCTTACTTCGGGGAGCGGATAGCAATCAGCCCCAGCATTTT.

The chain carries TRBV7-2 and TRBJ2-3; D is possibly TRBD2 (6 bases). From germline, CDR1 is SGHTA and CDR2 FQGNSA. Between the trimmed V and J ends, which lost 5 bases and 2 bases, there was a span of 11 bases. This CDR3 comprises 14 residues. The CDR3 sequence is CASSQGLYTDTQYF. The CDR3 DNA follows: TGTGCCAGCAGCCAGGGACTTTACACAGATACGCAGTATTTT.

The V call is TRBV19, the J call TRBJ2-1; D not resolved. Germline CDR1 reads LNHDA; CDR2 reads SQIVND (reference sequence). V lost 3 bases and J 0 bases, leaving 15 bases between the germline ends. CDR3 size: 17 residues. The CDR3 region is CASSIAGTLSSYNEQFF. DNA for the CDR3: TGTGCCAGTAGTATCGCAGGTACTCTGAGCTCCTACAATGAGCAGTTCTTC. Full variable domain (rest looked up from reference TRBV19 and TRBJ2-1): DGGITQSPKYLFRKEGQNVTLSCEQNLNHDAMYWYRQDPGQGLRLIYYSQIVNDFQKGDIAEGYSVSREKKESFPLTVTSAQKNPTAFYLCASSIAGTLSSYNEQFFGPGTRLTVL.

The rearrangement joins TRBV2 to TRBJ2-5; the D gene is possibly TRBD2 (5 bases). Germline V gene sequence: CDR1 SNHLY, CDR2 FYNNEI. V lost 7 bases and J lost 3, with 12 bases in between. The CDR3 contains 13 residues. CDR3 region: CASNPVAKETQYF. DNA of the CDR3: TGTGCCAGCAATCCCGTAGCGAAAGAGACCCAGTACTTC.

The V call is TRBV5-8, the J call TRBJ1-2; D is unresolved. The CDR3 spans 13 residues. V lost 3 bases to trimming and J lost 3 bases, with 9 bases between them. Germline CDR1 reads SGHTS; CDR2 reads YDEGEE. CDR3 in amino acids: CASSSLPHYGYTF. CDR3 nucleotide sequence: TGTGCCAGCAGCTCCCTTCCCCACTATGGCTACACCTTC.

The chain links TRBV27 to TRBJ2-7; 7 positions match TRBD1. Germline V gene lookup returns CDR1 MNHEY and CDR2 SMNVEV (reference sequence). The CDR3 runs to 14 residues. The J segment lost 6 bases and the V segment lost 6 bases, leaving 11 bases of the junction unmatched. The CDR3 sequence: CASSRGQEVAEQYF. CDR3 nucleotide sequence: TGTGCCAGCAGCCGCGGACAGGAGGTAGCCGAGCAGTACTTC.

This rearrangement joins TRBV5-3 to TRBJ1-2; D possibly corresponds to TRBD1 (5 bases). TRBV5-3 qualifies as an ORF whose function is uncertain. The CDR3 has 15 amino acids. V was pared by 5 bases and J by 2 bases, with 16 bases between. The CDR3 reads CARSMEVQGNYGYTF. DNA for the CDR3: TGTGCCAGAAGTATGGAAGTCCAGGGAAACTATGGCTACACCTTC.

The V gene is TRBV29-1, the J gene TRBJ1-2; 9 bases line up with TRBD1. V trimming: 5 bases; J trimming: 6 bases; junction bases outside the gene matches: 1. CDR3 size: 11 residues. Per germline, CDR1 SQVTM and CDR2 ANQGSEA. The CDR3 loop is CSVTGGDGYTF. CDR3 bases: TGCAGCGTTACAGGGGGCGATGGCTACACCTTC.

Details on this clone: This specimen includes other DNA sequences encoding the same CDR3. The V call is TRBV7-8, the J call TRBJ2-5; 7 bases map to TRBD1. With 1 base clipped from V and 5 bases from J, the junction kept 7 bases outside the gene matches. This CDR3 has 15 amino acids. Per germline, CDR1 SGHVS and CDR2 FQNEAQ. Here the CDR3 reads CASSLDRGLRETQYF. The CDR3 DNA reads TGTGCCAGCAGCTTAGACAGGGGCTTACGGGAGACCCAGTACTTC.

This rearrangement joins TRBV25-1 to TRBJ1-1; D is uncertain. V lost 6 bases and J lost 3, with 5 bases in between. There are 11 residues in the CDR3. Germline assignment: CDR1 MGHDK and CDR2 SYGVNS. CDR3 coding DNA: TGTGCCAGCAGCCAATACACTGAAGCTTTCTTT. Residues: CASSQYTEAFF.

The table lists this clone with many counts. The J gene is TRBJ1-1, the V gene TRBV3-1 (or the pseudogene TRBV3-2); D is unclear. V was cut by 2 bases and J by 0 bases, with 10 bases left in between. Germline CDR1 and CDR2: LGHDT and YNNKEL (reference sequence). The CDR3 covers 15 residues. The CDR3 protein is CASSQMLTVNTEAFF. The CDR3 nucleotides read TGTGCCAGCAGCCAAATGTTAACGGTGAACACTGAAGCTTTCTTT.

The chain is built from TRBV25-1 and TRBJ2-2; 7 positions match TRBD2. The trim removed 8 bases at V and 10 bases at J, leaving 19 bases unmatched. The CDR3 totals 16 residues. The V gene's germline CDR1 is MGHDK and CDR2 SYGVNS. The CDR3 DNA reads TGTGCCAGCTCCAAGGCGGGGTGGAATAGCGGGCAGGAGCTGTTTTTT. Translation gives CASSKAGWNSGQELFF.

V usage is TRBV20-1 and J usage is TRBJ1-5, with 9 bases aligning to TRBD1. This CDR3 region has 17 residues. V gave up 3 bases and J gave up 2 bases; unmatched junction bases: 11. The germline V gene has CDR1 DFQATT and CDR2 SNEGSKA (reference sequence). CDR3 DNA sequence: TGCAGTGCTAGTGCAGGACAGGGGATCGGGGGCAATCAGCCCCAGCATTTT. Amino acids: CSASAGQGIGGNQPQHF.

This chain joins TRBV3-1 (or the pseudogene TRBV3-2) and TRBJ2-1, with D maybe TRBD2 (6 bases). V was clipped by 8 bases and J by 9 bases, with 17 bases between them. This CDR3 has 13 residues. The germline CDR1 and CDR2 sequences are LGHDT and YNNKEL (reference sequence). CDR3 loop: CASGRGLEGEQFF. The DNA for the CDR3 is TGTGCCAGCGGCAGAGGACTGGAGGGTGAGCAGTTCTTC.

Comment on this clone: Other DNA sequences in this specimen translate into the identical CDR3. V gene TRBV28 combines with J gene TRBJ1-5; weak D call: TRBD1 (5 bases). The CDR3 sequence is 13 residues long. V was shortened by 7 bases and J by 2 bases, with 9 bases between the two germline ends. Germline V gene data show CDR1 as MDHEN and CDR2 as SYDVKM. CDR3 nucleotide sequence: TGTGCCAGCACTGGGGGGGGCAATCAGCCCCAGCATTTT. Its protein is CASTGGGNQPQHF.

The chain recombines TRBV28 with TRBJ2-3; 8 nucleotides align to TRBD1. After removal of 8 bases from V and 4 bases from J, the junction contained 5 bases not matched to a gene. Germline CDR1 MDHEN, CDR2 SYDVKM. The CDR3 contains 13 residues. The chain's CDR3 is CASHQGASDTQYF. The CDR3 DNA reads TGTGCCAGCCACCAGGGGGCCTCAGATACGCAGTATTTT.

V is TRBV18 and J is TRBJ1-1; 10 positions match TRBD1. CDR1 and CDR2 (germline): KGHSH, LQKENI. Trimming removed 3 bases from V and 3 bases from J; junction bases left unmatched: 13. The CDR3 has 18 residues. CDR3 sequence (DNA): TGTGCCAGCTCACCGGACCGGGACAGGGGTTTTGAAGACACTGAAGCTTTCTTT. Translation: CASSPDRDRGFEDTEAFF.

This clone was detected a few times. The chain employs TRBV7-9 and TRBJ2-3; D possibly corresponds to TRBD2 (5 bases). Trimming removed 3 bases at V and 6 bases at J, with 7 bases between. Per germline, CDR1 SEHNR and CDR2 FQNEAQ (reference sequence). The CDR3 length is 12 residues. CDR3 protein: CASSFRGDTQYF. The CDR3 nucleotides read TGTGCCAGCAGCTTTCGAGGGGATACGCAGTATTTT.

The V call is TRBV15, the J call TRBJ1-5; 8 nucleotides line up with TRBD1. Looked up from germline, CDR1 is LNHNV and CDR2 is YYDKDF (reference sequence). V was pared by 3 bases and J by 6 bases, with 7 bases of the junction left unmatched. CDR3 length: 15 residues. The CDR3 is CATSRAAGGVQPQHF. CDR3 bases: TGTGCCACCAGCAGGGCCGCAGGGGGCGTTCAGCCCCAGCATTTT.

The V gene is TRBV2, the J gene TRBJ1-1, with no clear D. The CDR3 spans 13 residues. Germline CDR1 is SNHLY and CDR2 is FYNNEI. Trimming removed 10 bases from V and 6 bases from J, with 18 bases in between. The DNA for the CDR3 is TGTGCCAACTCCGGTTTGGGAGGCGCTGAAGCTTTCTTT. Amino acid sequence: CANSGLGGAEAFF.

The genes are TRBV5-8 and TRBJ2-3; TRBD1 aligns across 8 bases. The trim removed 0 bases at V and 0 bases at J, leaving 9 bases unmatched. The CDR3 runs 18 residues. The germline V gene has CDR1 SGHTS and CDR2 YDEGEE. CDR3 sequence: CASSLGDRKTYSTDTQYF. CDR3 in DNA: TGTGCCAGCAGCTTGGGGGACAGGAAAACATACAGCACAGATACGCAGTATTTT. The full variable domain, with the rest looked up from reference TRBV5-8 and TRBJ2-3, is EAGVTQSPTHLIKTRGQQATLRCSPISGHTSVYWYQQALGLGLQFLLWYDEGEERNRGNFPPRFSGRQFPNYSSELNVNALELEDSALYLCASSLGDRKTYSTDTQYFGPGTRLTVL.